These T cell receptor beta chains were read from a single sample in a study of response to subunit inactivated influenza vaccine. Using its own MiXCR run on the RT-PCR reads, TCRdb lists one record per CDR3 protein. The data show under 200,000 distinct CDR3 sequences, about 12% seen once. These same records also appear under a second study, on T cells expressing NK-cell markers.

The sample was CD8+ T cells sorted from PBMCs, taken roughly 12 days after vaccination. These receptor sequences come from a man aged 50 to 59 who received an inactivated influenza vaccine. CDR3s include the opening cysteine and the closing phenylalanine or tryptophan. Fields, in order: V gene, CDR3 length, CDR3 protein.

TRBV28,14,CASSLISSHSPLHF
TRBV29-1,13,CSVHTGAGYEQYF
TRBV7-9,14,CASSLARDQETQYF
TRBV7-8,14,CASSWPGTQETQYF
TRBV6-2/TRBV6-3,18,CASSYDRLKRKSYNEQFF
TRBV7-8,15,CASSVTSGDYNEQFF
TRBV14,13,CASSQLDSYEQYF
TRBV5-1,15,CASVSGGGPQETQYF
TRBV7-8,16,CASSPFSGANAHEQYF
TRBV14,17,CASSPRGAGTLRGTQYF
TRBV7-9,13,CASSLGEYAEAFF
TRBV7-9,14,CASSLTGINNEQFF
TRBV5-6,15,CASSLASRAEETQYF
TRBV10-3,17,CAISERHRYTNTGELFF
TRBV6-1,17,CASSPFASGSSYNEQFF
TRBV21-1,11,CASSTGRAQYF